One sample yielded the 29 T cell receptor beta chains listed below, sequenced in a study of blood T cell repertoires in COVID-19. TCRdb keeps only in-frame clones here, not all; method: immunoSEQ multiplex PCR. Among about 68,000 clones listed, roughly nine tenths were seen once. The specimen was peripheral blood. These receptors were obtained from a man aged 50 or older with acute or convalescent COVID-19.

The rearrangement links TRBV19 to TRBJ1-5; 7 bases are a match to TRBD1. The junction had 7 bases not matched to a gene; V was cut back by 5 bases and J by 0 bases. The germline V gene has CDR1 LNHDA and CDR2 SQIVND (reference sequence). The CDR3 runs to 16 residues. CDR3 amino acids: CASSSGQAYSNQPQHF. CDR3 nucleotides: TGTGCCAGTAGTTCCGGACAGGCTTATAGCAATCAGCCCCAGCATTTT.

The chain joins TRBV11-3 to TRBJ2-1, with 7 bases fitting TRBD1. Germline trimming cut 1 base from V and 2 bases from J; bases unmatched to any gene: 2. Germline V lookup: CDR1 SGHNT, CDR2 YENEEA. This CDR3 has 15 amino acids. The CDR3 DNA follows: TGTGCCAGCAGCTTAGGACAGGGTCCCTACAATGAGCAGTTCTTC. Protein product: CASSLGQGPYNEQFF.

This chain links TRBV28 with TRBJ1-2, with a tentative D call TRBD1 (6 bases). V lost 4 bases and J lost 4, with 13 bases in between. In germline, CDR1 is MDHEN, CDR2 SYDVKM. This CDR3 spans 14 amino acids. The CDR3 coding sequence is TGTGCCAGCAGTTCTGGGGGCAAAGGCTATGGCTACACCTTC. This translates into CASSSGGKGYGYTF.

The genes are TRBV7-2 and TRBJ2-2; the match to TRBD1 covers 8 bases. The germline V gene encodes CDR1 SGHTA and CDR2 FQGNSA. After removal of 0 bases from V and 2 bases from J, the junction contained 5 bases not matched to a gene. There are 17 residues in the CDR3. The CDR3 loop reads CASSLAPTGENTGELFF. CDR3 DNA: TGTGCCAGCAGCTTAGCCCCGACAGGGGAAAACACCGGGGAGCTGTTTTTT.

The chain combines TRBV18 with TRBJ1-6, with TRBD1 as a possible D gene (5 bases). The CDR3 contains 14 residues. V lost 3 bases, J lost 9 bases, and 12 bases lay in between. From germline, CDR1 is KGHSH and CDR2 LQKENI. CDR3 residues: CASSPGTEGSPLHF. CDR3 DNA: TGTGCCAGCTCACCCGGGACTGAGGGTTCACCCCTCCACTTT.

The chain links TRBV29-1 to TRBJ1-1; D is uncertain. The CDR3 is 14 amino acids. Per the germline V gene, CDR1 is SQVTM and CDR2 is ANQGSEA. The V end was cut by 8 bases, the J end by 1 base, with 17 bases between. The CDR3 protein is CSHLNILRNTEAFF. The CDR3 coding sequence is TGCAGCCATCTCAATATTTTGCGGAACACTGAAGCTTTCTTT.

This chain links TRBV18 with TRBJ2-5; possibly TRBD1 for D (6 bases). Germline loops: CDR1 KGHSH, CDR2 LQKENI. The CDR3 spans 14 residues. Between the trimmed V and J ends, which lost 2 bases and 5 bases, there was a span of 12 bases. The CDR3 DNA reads TGTGCCAGCTCACCAGGGGGCCTCCCGGAGACCCAGTACTTC. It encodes CASSPGGLPETQYF. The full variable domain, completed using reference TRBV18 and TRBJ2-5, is NAGVMQNPRHLVRRRGQEARLRCSPMKGHSHVYWYRQLPEEGLKFMVYLQKENIIDESGMPKERFSAEFPKEGPSILRIQQVVRGDSAAYFCASSPGGLPETQYFGPGTRLLVL.

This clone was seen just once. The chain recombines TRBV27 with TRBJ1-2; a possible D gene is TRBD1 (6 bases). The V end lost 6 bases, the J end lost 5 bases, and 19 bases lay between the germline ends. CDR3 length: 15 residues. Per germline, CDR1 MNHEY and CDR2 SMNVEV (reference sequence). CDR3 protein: CASRQTGMLGYGYTF. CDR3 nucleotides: TGTGCCAGCAGGCAAACAGGGATGCTGGGATATGGCTACACCTTC.

As DNA, the CDR3 is TGTGCCAGCAGCCAAGCCCTTCGAACATTTCAGCCCCAGCATTTT. Its translation is CASSQALRTFQPQHF. J is TRBJ1-5 and V is TRBV4-2; D remains unclear. The CDR3 spans 15 residues. The germline V and J ends were trimmed by 1 base and 6 bases, with 13 bases remaining between them. The germline V gene encodes CDR1 LGHNA and CDR2 YNFKEQ.

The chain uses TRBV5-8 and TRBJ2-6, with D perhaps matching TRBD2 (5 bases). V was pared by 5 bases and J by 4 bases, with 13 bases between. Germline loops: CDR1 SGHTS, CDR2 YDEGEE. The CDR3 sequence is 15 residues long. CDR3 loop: CASRAWGAGANVLTF. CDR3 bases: TGTGCCAGCAGGGCGTGGGGAGCCGGGGCCAACGTCCTGACTTTC.

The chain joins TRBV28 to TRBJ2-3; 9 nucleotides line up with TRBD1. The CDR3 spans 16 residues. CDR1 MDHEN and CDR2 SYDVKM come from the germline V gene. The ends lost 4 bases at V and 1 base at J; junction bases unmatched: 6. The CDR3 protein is CASSSPRTGGTDTQYF. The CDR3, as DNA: TGTGCCAGCAGTTCCCCTAGGACAGGGGGCACAGATACGCAGTATTTT. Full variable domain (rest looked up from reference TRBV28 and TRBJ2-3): DVKVTQSSRYLVKRTGEKVFLECVQDMDHENMFWYRQDPGLGLRLIYFSYDVKMKEKGDIPEGYSVSREKKERFSLILESASTNQTSMYLCASSSPRTGGTDTQYFGPGTRLTVL.

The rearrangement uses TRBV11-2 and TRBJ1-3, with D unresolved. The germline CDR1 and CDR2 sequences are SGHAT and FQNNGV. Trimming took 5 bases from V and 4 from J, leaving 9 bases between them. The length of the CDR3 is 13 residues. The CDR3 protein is CASSPSGGNTIYF. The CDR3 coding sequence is TGTGCCAGCAGCCCCTCCGGGGGAAACACCATATATTTT.

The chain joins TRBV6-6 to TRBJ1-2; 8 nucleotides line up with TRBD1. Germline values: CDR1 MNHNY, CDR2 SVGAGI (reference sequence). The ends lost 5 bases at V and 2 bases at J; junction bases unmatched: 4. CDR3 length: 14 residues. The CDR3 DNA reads TGTGCCAGCAGTACCGGGACAGGCAACTATGGCTACACCTTC. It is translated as CASSTGTGNYGYTF.

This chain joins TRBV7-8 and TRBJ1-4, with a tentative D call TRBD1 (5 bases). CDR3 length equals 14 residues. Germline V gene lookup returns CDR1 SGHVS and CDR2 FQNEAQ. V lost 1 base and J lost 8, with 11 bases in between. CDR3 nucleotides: TGTGCCAGCAGCTTAGGGAGGGGAAGAGAAAAACTGTTTTTT. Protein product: CASSLGRGREKLFF. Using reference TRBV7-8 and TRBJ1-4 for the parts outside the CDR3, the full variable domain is GAGVSQSPRYKVAKRGQDVALRCDPISGHVSLFWYQQALGQGPEFLTYFQNEAQLDKSGLPSDRFFAERPEGSVSTLKIQRTQQEDSAVYLCASSLGRGREKLFFGSGTQLSVL.

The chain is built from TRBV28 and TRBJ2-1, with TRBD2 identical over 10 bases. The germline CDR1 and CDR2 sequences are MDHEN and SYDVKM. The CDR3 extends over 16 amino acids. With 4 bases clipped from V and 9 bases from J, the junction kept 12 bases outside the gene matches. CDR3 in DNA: TGTGCCAGCAGTTCCCCCGGGCAAGCGGGAGGGGGTGAGCAGTTCTTC. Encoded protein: CASSSPGQAGGGEQFF. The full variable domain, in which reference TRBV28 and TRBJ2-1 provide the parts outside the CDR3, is DVKVTQSSRYLVKRTGEKVFLECVQDMDHENMFWYRQDPGLGLRLIYFSYDVKMKEKGDIPEGYSVSREKKERFSLILESASTNQTSMYLCASSSPGQAGGGEQFFGPGTRLTVL.

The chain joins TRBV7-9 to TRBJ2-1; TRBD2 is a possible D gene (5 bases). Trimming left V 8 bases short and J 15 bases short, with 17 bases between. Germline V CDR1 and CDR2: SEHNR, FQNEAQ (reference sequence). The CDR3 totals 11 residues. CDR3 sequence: CASGSGLSPFF. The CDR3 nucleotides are TGTGCCAGCGGGAGTGGACTCAGCCCGTTCTTC.

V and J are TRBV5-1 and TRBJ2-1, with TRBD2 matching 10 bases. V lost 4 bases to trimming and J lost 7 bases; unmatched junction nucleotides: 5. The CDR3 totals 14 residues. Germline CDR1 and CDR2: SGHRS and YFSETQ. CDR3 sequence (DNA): TGCGCCAGCAGCCCGCTAGCGGGGGCTAATGAGCAGTTCTTC. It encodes CASSPLAGANEQFF.

CDR3 sequence: CASSARQSAEAFF. The CDR3 DNA is TGTGCCAGCAGCGCAAGACAGAGCGCTGAAGCTTTCTTT. V gene TRBV7-9 combines with J gene TRBJ1-1; D may be TRBD1 (5 bases). V was cut by 5 bases and J by 6 bases, with 13 bases left in between. CDR3 length: 13 amino acids. Germline V gene data show CDR1 as SEHNR and CDR2 as FQNEAQ (reference sequence).

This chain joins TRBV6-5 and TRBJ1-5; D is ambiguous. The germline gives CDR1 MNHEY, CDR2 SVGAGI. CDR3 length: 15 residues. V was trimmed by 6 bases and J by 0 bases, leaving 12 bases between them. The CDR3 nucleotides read TGTGCCAGCAGCCAGGAATGGTCTAGCAATCAGCCCCAGCATTTT. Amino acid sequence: CASSQEWSSNQPQHF.

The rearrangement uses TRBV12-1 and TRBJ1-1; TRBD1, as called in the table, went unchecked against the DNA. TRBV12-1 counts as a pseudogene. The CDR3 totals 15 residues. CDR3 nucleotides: TGTGCCAGCAGAGTCTGGGACAGGCGGAACACTGAAGCTTTCTTT. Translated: CASRVWDRRNTEAFF.

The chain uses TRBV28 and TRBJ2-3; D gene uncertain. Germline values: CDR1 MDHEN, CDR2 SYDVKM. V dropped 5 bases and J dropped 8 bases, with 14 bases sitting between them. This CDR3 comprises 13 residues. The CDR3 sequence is CASSTLADSTQYF. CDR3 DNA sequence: TGTGCCAGCAGTACCTTGGCGGATTCTACGCAGTATTTT.

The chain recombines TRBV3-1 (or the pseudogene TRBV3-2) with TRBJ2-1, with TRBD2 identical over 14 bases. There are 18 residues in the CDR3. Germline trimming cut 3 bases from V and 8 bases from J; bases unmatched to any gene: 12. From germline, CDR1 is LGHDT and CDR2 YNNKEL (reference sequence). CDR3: CASSHPQTSGRAWDEQFF. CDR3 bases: TGTGCCAGCAGCCACCCCCAGACTAGCGGGAGGGCTTGGGATGAGCAGTTCTTC.

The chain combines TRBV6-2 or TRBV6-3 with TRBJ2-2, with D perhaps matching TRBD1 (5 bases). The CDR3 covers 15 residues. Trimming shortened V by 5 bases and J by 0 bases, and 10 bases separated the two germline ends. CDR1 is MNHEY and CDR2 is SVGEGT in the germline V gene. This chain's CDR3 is CASSKGIANTGELFF. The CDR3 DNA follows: TGTGCCAGCAGTAAGGGGATAGCGAACACCGGGGAGCTGTTTTTT.

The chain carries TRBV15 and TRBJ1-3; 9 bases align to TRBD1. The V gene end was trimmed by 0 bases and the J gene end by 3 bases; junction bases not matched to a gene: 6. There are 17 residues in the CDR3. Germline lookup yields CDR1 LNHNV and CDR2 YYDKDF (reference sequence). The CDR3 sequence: CATSRELGQGLGNTIYF. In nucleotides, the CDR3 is TGTGCCACCAGCAGAGAATTAGGACAGGGGCTTGGAAACACCATATATTTT. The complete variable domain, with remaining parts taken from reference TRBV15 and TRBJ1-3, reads DAMVIQNPRYQVTQFGKPVTLSCSQTLNHNVMYWYQQKSSQAPKLLFHYYDKDFNNEADTPDNFQSRRPNTSFCFLDIRSPGLGDTAMYLCATSRELGQGLGNTIYFGEGSWLTVV.

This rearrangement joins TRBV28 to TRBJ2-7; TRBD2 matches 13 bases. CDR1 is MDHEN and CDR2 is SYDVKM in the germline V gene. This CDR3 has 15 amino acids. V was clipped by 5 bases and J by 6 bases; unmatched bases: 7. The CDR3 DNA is TGTGCCAGCAGTCCTCCGACTAGCGGGAGGACCGAGCAGTACTTC. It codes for CASSPPTSGRTEQYF.

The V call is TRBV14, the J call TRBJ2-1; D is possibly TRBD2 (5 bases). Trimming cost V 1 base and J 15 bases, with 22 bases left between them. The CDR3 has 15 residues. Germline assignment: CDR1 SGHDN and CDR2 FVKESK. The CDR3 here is CASSQVSRAASSAFF. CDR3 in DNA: TGTGCCAGCAGCCAAGTGTCGCGGGCGGCCTCCTCCGCGTTCTTC.

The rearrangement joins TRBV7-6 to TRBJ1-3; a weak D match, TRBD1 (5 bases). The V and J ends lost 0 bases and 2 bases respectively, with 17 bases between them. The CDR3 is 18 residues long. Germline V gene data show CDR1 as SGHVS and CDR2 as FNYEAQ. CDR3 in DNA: TGTGCCAGCAGCTTAGCGTCTATCTCGACAGACACTGGAAACACCATATATTTT. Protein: CASSLASISTDTGNTIYF.

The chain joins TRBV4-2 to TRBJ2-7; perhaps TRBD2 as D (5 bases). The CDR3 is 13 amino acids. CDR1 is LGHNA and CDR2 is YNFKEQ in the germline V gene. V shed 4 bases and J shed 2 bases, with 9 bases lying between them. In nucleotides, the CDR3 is TGTGCCAGCAGCCTCGGAGGAACCTACGAGCAGTACTTC. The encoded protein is CASSLGGTYEQYF.

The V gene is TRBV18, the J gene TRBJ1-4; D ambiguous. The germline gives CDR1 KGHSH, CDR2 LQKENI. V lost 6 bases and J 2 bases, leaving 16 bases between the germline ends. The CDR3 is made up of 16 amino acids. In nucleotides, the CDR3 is TGTGCCAGCTCCCCTAATCGGGGAGGCACTAATGAAAAACTGTTTTTT. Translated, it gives CASSPNRGGTNEKLFF.